This is a list of T cell receptor beta chains from one sample in a study of blood T cell repertoires in COVID-19. The method was immunoSEQ multiplex PCR; TCRdb's version includes in-frame clones alone and lacks a portion of them. The repertoire holds roughly 150,000 clones, with approximately 81% as singletons. The specimen sequenced was peripheral blood. The receptors come from an elderly woman with active or convalescent COVID-19. Both conserved end residues are part of each CDR3. D genes are given only for firm matches. Where a row states a size, it is once, few, many or the class of an expanded clone; other rows omit it.

.,TRBV7-3,TRBJ1-2,.,CASSLRDTGIYGYTF,TGTGCCAGCAGCCTGAGAGACACAGGAATCTACGGCTACACCTTC
.,TRBV4-1,TRBJ2-1,many,CASSQESGWANNEQFF,TGCGCCAGCAGCCAAGAAAGTGGATGGGCCAACAATGAGCAGTTCTTC
.,TRBV2,TRBJ1-2,.,CASNEGGYGYTF,TGTGCCAGCAACGAGGGAGGCTATGGCTACACCTTC
TRBD1,TRBV4-1,TRBJ2-7,.,CASSRDPRGQDSYEQYF,TGCGCCAGCAGCCGGGACCCAAGGGGGCAGGACTCCTACGAGCAGTACTTC
.,TRBV6-6,TRBJ1-3,once,CASSYRTDSSGNTIYF,TGTGCCAGCAGTTACCGGACGGACAGCTCTGGAAACACCATATATTTT
.,TRBV6-2/TRBV6-3,TRBJ1-2,.,CASSIRGSHNYGYTF,TGTGCCAGCAGTATTCGGGGATCCCATAACTATGGCTACACCTTC
TRBD1,TRBV5-4,TRBJ2-7,.,CASSTGQATYEQYF,TGTGCCAGCAGCACCGGACAGGCCACCTACGAGCAGTACTTC
TRBD1,TRBV3-1/TRBV3-2,TRBJ1-1,.,CASSLRTGAVNTEAFF,TGTGCCAGCAGCCTACGGACAGGGGCTGTGAACACTGAAGCTTTCTTT
.,TRBV30,TRBJ1-5,.,CAWSVRSNQPQHF,TGTGCCTGGAGCGTCCGGAGCAATCAGCCCCAGCATTTT
.,TRBV30,TRBJ1-3,.,CAWSVYRAGNTIYF,TGTGCCTGGAGTGTGTACAGGGCTGGAAACACCATATATTTT
.,TRBV5-1,TRBJ1-2,.,CASSLGLDGDYTF,TGCGCCAGCAGCTTGGGGTTAGACGGGGACTACACCTTC
.,TRBV2,TRBJ2-7,.,CASILDRNLDEQYF,TGTGCCAGCATTCTCGACAGGAATCTCGACGAGCAGTACTTC
.,TRBV18,TRBJ2-1,.,CASSSRQTVDEQFF,TGTGCCAGCTCTTCACGACAGACGGTCGATGAGCAGTTCTTC
TRBD1,TRBV23-1,TRBJ2-5,.,CASSQSGTGDDPETQYF,TGCGCCAGCAGTCAATCGGGGACAGGGGATGATCCGGAGACCCAGTACTTC
.,TRBV5-1,TRBJ1-2,.,CASSREAANYGYTF,TGCGCCAGCAGCCGAGAGGCAGCGAACTATGGCTACACCTTC
TRBD1,TRBV9,TRBJ1-2,few,CASSQGTGYGYTF,TGTGCCAGCAGCCAGGGGACAGGGTATGGCTACACCTTC
.,TRBV3-1/TRBV3-2,TRBJ2-2,.,CASSRLGELFF,TGTGCCAGCAGCCGGCTCGGGGAGCTGTTTTTT
TRBD1,TRBV19,TRBJ1-2,.,CASSIRTGDKPYGYTF,TGTGCCAGTAGTATCCGGACAGGAGACAAACCTTATGGCTACACCTTC
.,TRBV2,TRBJ1-3,.,CASSPSPGNTIYF,TGTGCCAGCAGTCCCTCCCCCGGAAACACCATATATTTT
.,TRBV24-1,TRBJ1-2,.,CATFLTGVGYTF,TGTGCCACCTTTCTCACCGGAGTTGGCTACACCTTC
.,TRBV5-1,TRBJ1-1,.,CASSSQTEAFF,TGCGCCAGCAGCTCTCAGACTGAAGCTTTCTTT
TRBD2,TRBV4-2,TRBJ2-1,.,CASSQFTSGLYNEQFF,TGTGCCAGCAGCCAATTTACTAGCGGGCTGTACAATGAGCAGTTCTTC
.,TRBV18,TRBJ1-1,.,CASSPRATAMNTEAFF,TGTGCCAGCTCACCGCGAGCGACAGCAATGAACACTGAAGCTTTCTTT
TRBD2,TRBV9,TRBJ2-2,.,CASSVHGGRGNTGELFF,TGTGCCAGCAGCGTCCATGGGGGGAGGGGGAACACCGGGGAGCTGTTTTTT
TRBD2,TRBV5-1,TRBJ2-1,.,CASSFAAGDYNEQFF,TGCGCCAGCAGCTTTGCCGCGGGGGACTACAATGAGCAGTTCTTC
.,TRBV6-6,TRBJ2-5,.,CASSPGLYPQETQYF,TGTGCCAGCAGTCCTGGACTATACCCTCAAGAGACCCAGTACTTC
TRBD2,TRBV7-9,TRBJ2-1,.,CASSLQAGGIYNEQFF,TGTGCCAGCAGCTTACAAGCGGGAGGGATCTACAATGAGCAGTTCTTC
.,TRBV5-3,TRBJ2-1,.,CARSFDQSGPRRNEQFF,TGTGCCAGAAGCTTCGACCAAAGCGGGCCGAGAAGGAATGAGCAGTTCTTC
TRBD2,TRBV7-9,TRBJ2-1,once,CASSLLPTSGDYNEQFF,TGTGCCAGCAGCTTATTGCCGACTAGCGGAGACTACAATGAGCAGTTCTTC
TRBD1,TRBV4-1,TRBJ1-2,.,CASSQDPGGRSNYGYTF,TGCGCCAGCAGCCAAGATCCAGGGGGACGGTCTAACTATGGCTACACCTTC
TRBD2,TRBV19,TRBJ2-1,.,CASSTLGRALLNEQFF,TGTGCCAGTAGTACCCTCGGGAGGGCCCTATTAAATGAGCAGTTCTTC
.,TRBV25-1,TRBJ1-2,.,CASSIGQDYGYTF,TGTGCCAGCAGCATAGGACAAGACTATGGCTACACCTTC
.,TRBV7-2,TRBJ1-6,.,CASSFQVGDNSPLHF,TGTGCCAGCAGCTTCCAGGTGGGAGATAATTCACCCCTCCACTTT
TRBD1,TRBV9,TRBJ1-6,.,CASSVSPRGNSPLHF,TGTGCCAGCAGCGTTTCGCCCAGGGGGAATTCACCCCTCCACTTT
.,TRBV30,TRBJ1-1,.,CAWSVRRGTEAFF,TGTGCCTGGAGTGTACGAAGGGGCACTGAAGCTTTCTTT
TRBD1,TRBV6-4,TRBJ2-1,.,CASSDARTGGFNEQFF,TGTGCCAGCAGTGACGCCCGGACAGGGGGCTTCAATGAGCAGTTCTTC
.,TRBV6-1,TRBJ1-5,.,CASSEDWGGNQPQHF,TGTGCCAGCAGTGAAGACTGGGGGGGAAATCAGCCCCAGCATTTT
.,TRBV30,TRBJ1-1,few,CAWSVRRDGGNTEAFF,TGTGCCTGGAGTGTACGCCGAGACGGGGGGAACACTGAAGCTTTCTTT
.,TRBV7-3,TRBJ2-2,.,CASSSPTVAGELFF,TGTGCCAGCAGCTCACCGACAGTGGCCGGGGAGCTGTTTTTT
TRBD1,TRBV30,TRBJ2-7,.,CAWSVQGQGLSWQYF,TGTGCCTGGAGTGTACAGGGACAGGGACTCTCGTGGCAGTACTTC
.,TRBV3-1/TRBV3-2,TRBJ2-7,once,CASSPRRAYEQYF,TGTGCCAGCAGCCCCCGGAGGGCCTACGAGCAGTACTTC
.,TRBV5-1,TRBJ2-2,.,CASSLARQAGELFF,TGCGCCAGCAGCTTGGCGCGACAAGCCGGGGAGCTGTTTTTT